These T cell receptor beta chains were read from a single sample in a study of blood T cell repertoires in COVID-19. Produced via immunoSEQ multiplex PCR; TCRdb's table is partial and in-frame only. The sample includes 35,000 to 55,000 clones, 85% of them seen just once. Sequenced input: peripheral blood. These receptors were taken from an older woman in a cohort sampled during active COVID-19. Each CDR3 is given with its conserved first and last residue. Each record gives: V gene, J gene, clone size, D gene, CDR3 DNA, CDR3 protein. A D gene is named only where the DNA matches it firmly. The size entry is marked missing in some rows and otherwise reads once, few, many or a size class.

>TRBV6-5|TRBJ1-1|NA|NA
TGTGCCAGCAGTTATGAGCTCGCGAACACTGAAGCTTTCTTT
CASSYELANTEAFF
>TRBV7-3|TRBJ2-7|NA|TRBD2
TGTGCCAGCAGCGTGACTAGCGGGAGGGTATCCGTCTACGAGCAGTACTTC
CASSVTSGRVSVYEQYF
>TRBV4-1|TRBJ2-1|NA|NA
TGCGCCAGCAGCCAGCCACCGGCGGGAATGAACAATGAGCAGTTCTTC
CASSQPPAGMNNEQFF
>TRBV7-2|TRBJ2-4|once|TRBD2
TGTGCCAGCAGCCGCACTAGCGGGAGAAACATTCAGTACTTC
CASSRTSGRNIQYF
>TRBV6-2/TRBV6-3|TRBJ2-1|NA|NA
TGTGCCAGCAGTTACCAACTAGCCTCTCTCAATGAGCAGTTCTTC
CASSYQLASLNEQFF
>TRBV29-1|TRBJ2-7|NA|TRBD2
TGCAGCGCATTAGCGGGGAGCTCCTACGAGCAGTACTTC
CSALAGSSYEQYF
>TRBV5-4|TRBJ1-6|NA|NA
TGTGCCAGCAGCTTGCGCAGCAGCTACAGGGATAATTCACCCCTCCACTTT
CASSLRSSYRDNSPLHF
>TRBV9|TRBJ2-4|NA|NA
TGTGCCAGCAGCGAGGGGGCTAGCGCGGACATTCAGTACTTC
CASSEGASADIQYF
>TRBV14|TRBJ2-4|NA|NA
TGTGCCAGCAGCCAAGTTGGAGGGAGAAACATTCAGTACTTC
CASSQVGGRNIQYF
>TRBV20-1|TRBJ2-7|NA|NA
TGCAGTGCTGGATACAGGTACGAGCAGTACTTC
CSAGYRYEQYF
>TRBV3-1/TRBV3-2|TRBJ1-2|NA|TRBD1
TGTGCCAGCAGCCAAGATCAGACAGGGAGCTATGGCTACACCTTC
CASSQDQTGSYGYTF
>TRBV11-2|TRBJ2-6|NA|TRBD1
TGTGCCAGCAGCTTCGGCAGGGGGCTTATTCGGCCTGGGGCCAACGTCCTGACTTTC
CASSFGRGLIRPGANVLTF
>TRBV6-5|TRBJ2-4|once|NA
TGTGCCAGCAGTTACAGTAGGGGAAATGATTACATTCAGTACTTC
CASSYSRGNDYIQYF
>TRBV29-1|TRBJ1-3|NA|TRBD1
TGCAGCGTAGGGGGGACAGCTGGAAACACCATATATTTT
CSVGGTAGNTIYF
>TRBV6-5|TRBJ2-7|NA|TRBD2
TGTGCCAGCCGCCCCAGCGGCGGGGGCTACGAGCAGTACTTC
CASRPSGGGYEQYF
>TRBV7-6|TRBJ2-5|NA|TRBD2
TGTGCCAGCAGCTTAGGGACTAGCGGACCCCAAGAGACCCAGTACTTC
CASSLGTSGPQETQYF
>TRBV18|TRBJ2-3|NA|TRBD2
TGTGCCAGCTCCTCTACTAGCGGGACCGACACAGATACGCAGTATTTT
CASSSTSGTDTDTQYF
>TRBV7-9|TRBJ2-7|NA|TRBD1
TGTGCCAGCAGTACAGGGGGCTACCGGGAGTACTTC
CASSTGGYREYF
>TRBV7-8|TRBJ2-1|NA|NA
TGTGCCAGCACCCCCGCAGAGGTTGAGCAGTTCTTC
CASTPAEVEQFF
>TRBV5-4|TRBJ1-2|NA|TRBD1
TGTGCCAGCGGGATGACAGGGGACTATGGCTACACCTTC
CASGMTGDYGYTF
>TRBV6-6|TRBJ1-2|NA|TRBD1
TGTGCCAGCAGAGACGGGACAGCCTATGGCTACACCTTC
CASRDGTAYGYTF
>TRBV6-5|TRBJ2-7|NA|TRBD1
TGTGCCAGCAGTTACTCGAGGGGGCAATACGAGCAGTACTTC
CASSYSRGQYEQYF
>TRBV11-2|TRBJ1-1|NA|NA
TGTGCCAGCAGCGCAGACAGAAACACTGAAGCTTTCTTT
CASSADRNTEAFF
>TRBV19|TRBJ2-7|NA|TRBD1
TGTGCCAGTAGTAATGGACAGGCCCCCGGCGAGCAGTACTTC
CASSNGQAPGEQYF
>TRBV6-1|TRBJ1-5|NA|TRBD1
TGTGCCAGCAGCTTAAACAGGGGGAGTAATCAGCCCCAGCATTTT
CASSLNRGSNQPQHF
>TRBV5-1|TRBJ1-5|NA|NA
TGCGCCAGCAGCTCGGCGGGGAAGAGCAATCAGCCCCAGCATTTT
CASSSAGKSNQPQHF
>TRBV5-4|TRBJ1-2|NA|NA
TGTGCCAGCAGCTTGGGACGGGGAATGGACTATGGCTACACCTTC
CASSLGRGMDYGYTF
>TRBV12-3/TRBV12-4|TRBJ2-7|NA|NA
TGTGCCAGCAGTCGTCAGGGGACCTACGAGCAGTACTTC
CASSRQGTYEQYF
>TRBV12-3/TRBV12-4|TRBJ1-2|NA|TRBD1
TGTGCCGGAGGGACAGCTTATGGCTACACCTTC
CAGGTAYGYTF
>TRBV10-3|TRBJ2-7|NA|TRBD2
TGTGCCACCCAGTCGGGACTAGCCAGATCCTACGAGCAGTACTTC
CATQSGLARSYEQYF
>TRBV6-5|TRBJ2-7|NA|NA
TGTGCCAGCAGCCCAAACACGAACGTCCGGGGGTACTTC
CASSPNTNVRGYF
>TRBV19|TRBJ1-1|once|NA
TGTGCCAGTAAGTCGCGGGGCATAAAGGACACTGAAGCTTTCTTT
CASKSRGIKDTEAFF
>TRBV19|TRBJ1-6|NA|TRBD1
TGTGCCAGTAGTGGGACAGAGTATTCACCCCTCCACTTT
CASSGTEYSPLHF
>TRBV7-9|TRBJ1-6|NA|NA
TGTGCCAGCAGCTTAGGTCGCTCCTATAATTCACCCCTCCACTTT
CASSLGRSYNSPLHF
>TRBV5-1|TRBJ2-7|NA|TRBD2
TGCGCCAGCAGCTTCGGGGGGAGCTCCTACGAGCAGTACTTC
CASSFGGSSYEQYF
>TRBV5-1|TRBJ2-5|once|TRBD1
TGCGCCAGCAGCGTACGACAGGGGGTGGAAGAGACCCAGTACTTC
CASSVRQGVEETQYF
>TRBV28|TRBJ2-7|NA|TRBD1
TGTGCCAGCAGTTTAGGGGACAGATTCGCCGAGCAGTACTTC
CASSLGDRFAEQYF
>TRBV7-9|TRBJ1-6|NA|TRBD1
TGTGCCAGCAGCCTGATTTCCGGGACAGGGGGTTCACCCCTCCACTTT
CASSLISGTGGSPLHF
>TRBV30|TRBJ2-7|NA|NA
TGTGCCTGGAGTACCGGAGGGCATTCCTACGAGCAGTACTTC
CAWSTGGHSYEQYF
>TRBV18|TRBJ2-5|NA|TRBD2
TGTGCCAGCTCACCACGACGGACTAGAAGCCAAGAGACCCAGTACTTC
CASSPRRTRSQETQYF
>TRBV10-3|TRBJ2-1|few|TRBD2
TGTGCCATCAGGACCTCTAGCGGACCCTACAATGAGCAGTTCTTC
CAIRTSSGPYNEQFF
>TRBV5-6|TRBJ1-2|NA|NA
TGTGCCAGCAGCTTGGGTCCACAGGGCTCGGGATATGGCTACACCTTC
CASSLGPQGSGYGYTF